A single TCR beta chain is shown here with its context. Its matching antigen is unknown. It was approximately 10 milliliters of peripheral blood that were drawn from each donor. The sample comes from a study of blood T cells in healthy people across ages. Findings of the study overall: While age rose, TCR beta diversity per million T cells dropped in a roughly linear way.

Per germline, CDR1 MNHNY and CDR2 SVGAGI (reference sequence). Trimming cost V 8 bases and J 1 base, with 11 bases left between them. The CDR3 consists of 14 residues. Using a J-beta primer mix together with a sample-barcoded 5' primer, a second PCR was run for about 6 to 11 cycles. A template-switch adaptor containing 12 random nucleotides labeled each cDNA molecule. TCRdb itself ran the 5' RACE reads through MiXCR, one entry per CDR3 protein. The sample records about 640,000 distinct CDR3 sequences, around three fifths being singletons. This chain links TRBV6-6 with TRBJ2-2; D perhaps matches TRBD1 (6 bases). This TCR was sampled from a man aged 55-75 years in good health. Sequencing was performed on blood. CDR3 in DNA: TGTGCCAGCGGTTTACAGGGGAACACCGGGGAGCTGTTTTTT. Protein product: CASGLQGNTGELFF.